Presented here are 17 T cell receptor beta chains from one specimen sequenced in a study of vaccination effects on CD4 cells after COVID-19. Peptide-pool stimulation followed by sequencing identified expanded antigen-specific CD4+ clonotypes in the ViraFEST assay. Isolating CD4+ T cells followed more than eight days of culture. In the vaccine recipients, nucleocapsid antibodies were negative and there was no prior SARS-CoV-2 infection. These receptors have no identified antigens. Clones were sequenced by immunoSEQ multiplex PCR, and TCRdb holds only the in-frame ones, with some missing. In the table there are roughly 65,000 clones, approximately 79% of which are singletons. The sample consisted of CD4+ T cells from PBMCs cultured with HCoV-NL63 spike peptides, taken before COVID-19 vaccination. The source is a human donor who received a COVID-19 vaccine.

The chain links TRBV4-1 to TRBJ1-1; D uncertain. The CDR3 is 14 residues long. The V end was cut by 4 bases, the J end by 6 bases, with 15 bases between. CDR1 is MGHRA, CDR2 YSYEKL, per germline. CDR3 nucleotides: TGCGCCAGCAGCCCTACTCGGAGAACCGCTGAAGCTTTCTTT. It codes for CASSPTRRTAEAFF.

This clone has only a few counts. The V and J genes are TRBV5-1 and TRBJ2-1; TRBD1 aligns across 9 bases. The CDR3 is 13 residues long. V trimming: 4 bases; J trimming: 8 bases; junction bases outside the gene matches: 4. The germline CDR1 and CDR2 sequences are SGHRS and YFSETQ. CDR3: CASSPRQGDEQFF. The CDR3 DNA is TGCGCCAGCAGCCCAAGACAGGGGGATGAGCAGTTCTTC.

The rearrangement uses TRBV2 and TRBJ1-2; maybe TRBD1 (6 bases). This CDR3 contains 13 residues. Germline loops: CDR1 SNHLY, CDR2 FYNNEI. V dropped 6 bases and J dropped 4 bases, with 12 bases sitting between them. CDR3 in amino acids: CASRNRDIYGYTF. The CDR3, as DNA: TGTGCCAGCAGAAATAGGGACATCTATGGCTACACCTTC.

This clone appeared a few times. The rearrangement joins TRBV18 to TRBJ1-6; D possibly corresponds to TRBD1 (5 bases). The CDR3 covers 16 residues. V lost 3 bases to trimming and J lost 4 bases, with 13 bases between them. Germline V gene data show CDR1 as KGHSH and CDR2 as LQKENI. The CDR3: CASSPGIGGYNSPLHF. CDR3 DNA sequence: TGTGCCAGCTCACCCGGGATCGGGGGATATAATTCACCCCTCCACTTT.

The chain has TRBV6-1 and TRBJ1-2, with D possibly TRBD1 on 6 matching bases. V was shortened by 3 bases and J by 4 bases, with 15 bases between the two germline ends. This CDR3 region has 15 residues. Germline V gene sequence: CDR1 MNHNS, CDR2 SASEGT. The CDR3 nucleotides read TGTGCCAGCAGTGAGTACTATCAGGGGTCCTATGGCTACACCTTC. Protein: CASSEYYQGSYGYTF.

V and J are TRBV19 and TRBJ2-2, with D tentatively TRBD2 (6 bases). This CDR3 region has 17 residues. V was pared by 5 bases and J by 8 bases, with 24 bases between. Germline CDR1 LNHDA, CDR2 SQIVND (reference sequence). CDR3 DNA: TGTGCCAGTAGTCCCCAGGGCGGGACTGCGTTTCGGGGGGAGCTGTTTTTT. Its translation: CASSPQGGTAFRGELFF. The entire variable domain, with the rest obtained from reference TRBV19 and TRBJ2-2, is as follows: DGGITQSPKYLFRKEGQNVTLSCEQNLNHDAMYWYRQDPGQGLRLIYYSQIVNDFQKGDIAEGYSVSREKKESFPLTVTSAQKNPTAFYLCASSPQGGTAFRGELFFGEGSRLTVL.

The chain recombines TRBV3-1 (or the pseudogene TRBV3-2) with TRBJ2-5; the D call may be TRBD1 or TRBD2 (6 bases each). Germline V gene lookup returns CDR1 LGHDT and CDR2 YNNKEL (reference sequence). CDR3 length: 16 amino acids. V was trimmed by 4 bases and J by 0 bases, leaving 15 bases between them. Here the CDR3 DNA reads TGTGCCAGCAGCCGCCGGAGGGGGGCGTACCAAGAGACCCAGTACTTC. This codes for CASSRRRGAYQETQYF.

The rearrangement uses TRBV5-4 and TRBJ1-1, with 8 bases lining up with TRBD1. The CDR3 spans 13 residues. Trimming took 4 bases from V and 7 from J; bases not matched to a gene: 6. From germline, CDR1 is SGHNT and CDR2 YYREEE (reference sequence). DNA of the CDR3: TGTGCCAGCAGCAGTTGGACAGGGTTTGAAGCTTTCTTT. This codes for CASSSWTGFEAFF.

The chain is built from TRBV5-1 and TRBJ2-1; either TRBD1 or TRBD2 may supply D (6 bases each). The CDR3 is 14 residues long. Germline CDR1 and CDR2: SGHRS and YFSETQ. Between the trimmed V and J ends, which lost 0 bases and 8 bases, there was a span of 12 bases. DNA for the CDR3: TGCGCCAGCAGCTTGGCCGGGGGCGGCGATGAGCAGTTCTTC. Translated: CASSLAGGGDEQFF.

The rearrangement links TRBV5-1 to TRBJ1-5, with 8 bases identical to TRBD1. The CDR3 length is 14 residues. Germline lookup yields CDR1 SGHRS and CDR2 YFSETQ. V gave up 4 bases and J gave up 2 bases; unmatched junction bases: 2. As DNA, the CDR3 is TGCGCCAGCAGCCCGACAGGGGGCAATCAGCCCCAGCATTTT. It encodes CASSPTGGNQPQHF.

The V and J genes are TRBV6-5 and TRBJ2-1; possible D gene TRBD1, 6 bases. The germline V gene encodes CDR1 MNHEY and CDR2 SVGAGI. The CDR3 length is 15 residues. V was cut by 6 bases and J by 0 bases, with 12 bases left in between. The CDR3 DNA follows: TGTGCCAGCAGATATGACAGGAGCTCCTACAATGAGCAGTTCTTC. Protein: CASRYDRSSYNEQFF.

This sequence joins TRBV18 and TRBJ2-7; TRBD1 agrees at 10 bases. The CDR3 has 15 residues. V shed 4 bases and J 2 bases; nucleotides not matched to a gene: 5. Germline V gene sequence: CDR1 KGHSH, CDR2 LQKENI. The CDR3 DNA reads TGTGCCAGCTCACTGGGCGGACAGGGGGCCTACGAGCAGTACGTC. The encoded protein is CASSLGGQGAYEQYV.

The V call is TRBV5-6, the J call TRBJ1-2; a possible D gene is TRBD1 (5 bases). V was cut by 5 bases and J by 4 bases, with 15 bases left in between. Germline V lookup: CDR1 SGHDT, CDR2 YYEEEE. The CDR3 is made up of 14 amino acids. The CDR3 here is CASSPRGRAYGYTF. CDR3 coding DNA: TGTGCCAGCAGTCCCCGGGGCAGGGCCTATGGCTACACCTTC.

The rearrangement joins TRBV11-2 to TRBJ2-7; 8 nucleotides line up with TRBD1. The germline V gene encodes CDR1 SGHAT and CDR2 FQNNGV. Trimming cost V 5 bases and J 7 bases; bases outside gene matches: 13. The CDR3 contains 15 residues. DNA of the CDR3: TGTGCCAGCAGCCAATACCCCGGGACAGGTGGGGAGCAGTACGTC. Protein sequence: CASSQYPGTGGEQYV.

The gene calls are TRBV6-7 and TRBJ2-7; 9 bases line up with TRBD1. TRBV6-7 is noted as an ORF with a role that remains uncertain. This CDR3 is built from 19 residues. After removal of 7 bases from V and 4 bases from J, the junction contained 23 bases not matched to a gene. The chain's CDR3 is CASTDHRDRVCLIPYEQYV. DNA of the CDR3: TGTGCCAGCACCGACCACCGGGACAGGGTTTGTCTCATCCCTTACGAGCAGTACGTC.

In DNA form, the CDR3 reads TGTGCCAGCAGCCCCCAGGGAGGGGGCAATAATTCACCCCTCCACTTT. Protein: CASSPQGGGNNSPLHF. V usage is TRBV3-1 (or the pseudogene TRBV3-2) and J usage is TRBJ1-6, with 7 bases matching TRBD1. The CDR3 has 16 residues. Germline CDR1 LGHDT, CDR2 YNNKEL (reference sequence). V shed 4 bases and J 5 bases; nucleotides not matched to a gene: 8.

The chain joins TRBV6-6 to TRBJ1-5; D ambiguous. Germline assignment: CDR1 MNHNY and CDR2 SVGAGI (reference sequence). The germline V and J ends were trimmed by 7 bases and 10 bases, with 14 bases remaining between them. The CDR3 covers 12 residues. The CDR3 loop is CASTRFTDPQHF. DNA for the CDR3: TGTGCCAGCACGAGGTTTACCGATCCCCAGCATTTT.